A single sample gave rise to the 23 T cell receptor beta chains below, sequenced in a study of blood T cell repertoires in COVID-19. TCRdb keeps only in-frame clones here, not all; method: immunoSEQ multiplex PCR. The top ten hold under 5.5% of the sample, which has about 95,000 clones, 81% seen once. Sequenced sample: peripheral blood. The receptors were gathered from a man older than 75 with COVID-19, enrolled during active disease.

The chain combines TRBV1 with TRBJ2-1; TRBD1, the table's D call, lacks a check against the DNA. TRBV1 is termed a pseudogene. This CDR3 comprises 17 residues. The CDR3 region has the DNA TGCACCAGCAGCCAACTGAAAAACAGGGACTCCTACAATGAGCAGTTCTTC. This encodes CTSSQLKNRDSYNEQFF.

The chain joins TRBV4-1 to TRBJ2-1; perhaps TRBD2 as D (5 bases). Germline V lookup: CDR1 MGHRA, CDR2 YSYEKL. The CDR3 runs to 15 residues. Trimming pared 2 bases from V and 8 bases from J, leaving 16 bases between. The CDR3: CASSQLASPPDEQFF. As DNA, the CDR3 is TGCGCCAGCAGCCAACTGGCTAGCCCCCCCGATGAGCAGTTCTTC.

This chain joins TRBV7-7 and TRBJ2-1; 16 nucleotides match TRBD2. CDR1 SSHAT and CDR2 FNYEAQ come from the germline V gene (reference sequence). Losses at the gene ends were 5 bases for V and 8 bases for J; bases not matched to a gene: 9. The CDR3 is 17 amino acids. CDR3 DNA sequence: TGTGCCAGCAGCCCGGGACTAGCGGGAGGGGTGGTGGATGAGCAGTTCTTC. The encoded protein is CASSPGLAGGVVDEQFF.

The chain employs TRBV6-6 and TRBJ1-4; D may be TRBD1 (5 bases). The V gene's germline CDR1 is MNHNY and CDR2 SVGAGI (reference sequence). The CDR3 extends over 16 amino acids. V dropped 6 bases and J dropped 5 bases, with 19 bases sitting between them. CDR3: CASSPKGLSGNEKLFF. The CDR3 DNA reads TGTGCCAGCAGCCCCAAGGGGTTGAGTGGAAATGAAAAACTGTTTTTT.

The chain joins TRBV6-6 to TRBJ2-2, with TRBD1 as a possible D gene (5 bases). The germline V gene has CDR1 MNHNY and CDR2 SVGAGI (reference sequence). The CDR3 is 15 amino acids. V dropped 8 bases and J dropped 0 bases, with 13 bases sitting between them. CDR3 protein: CASSQTVSNTGELFF. For the CDR3, the DNA is TGTGCCAGCTCCCAGACAGTTTCGAACACCGGGGAGCTGTTTTTT.

The V call is TRBV3-1 (or the pseudogene TRBV3-2), the J call TRBJ2-5; perhaps TRBD1 as D (5 bases). The CDR3 is 14 amino acids. The V end was cut by 4 bases, the J end by 1 base, with 10 bases between. Germline CDR1 LGHDT, CDR2 YNNKEL (reference sequence). CDR3 sequence reads: CASSPYRGQETQYF. The DNA for the CDR3 is TGTGCCAGCAGCCCCTATAGGGGCCAAGAGACCCAGTACTTC.

This clone was detected ten times or more. This rearrangement joins TRBV28 to TRBJ1-1; D not resolved. Trimming removed 6 bases at V and 1 base at J, with 9 bases between. The CDR3 is made up of 13 amino acids. CDR1 is MDHEN, CDR2 SYDVKM, per germline. The CDR3 region is CASSLPWNTEAFF. CDR3 sequence (DNA): TGTGCCAGCAGCCTCCCTTGGAACACTGAAGCTTTCTTT.

The V gene is TRBV18, the J gene TRBJ1-2; TRBD1 matches 7 bases. With V trimmed by 6 bases and J by 8 bases, 12 bases remained unmatched. Per the germline V gene, CDR1 is KGHSH and CDR2 is LQKENI. This CDR3 is 14 amino acids long. The CDR3 DNA follows: TGTGCCAGCTCGCGAGACAGGGATTCGGTCGGCTACACCTTC. It codes for CASSRDRDSVGYTF.

This clone was observed a handful of times. J is TRBJ1-6 and V is TRBV19, with a possible D match to TRBD1 (5 bases). Germline lookup yields CDR1 LNHDA and CDR2 SQIVND (reference sequence). V was trimmed by 7 bases and J by 5 bases, leaving 15 bases between them. This CDR3 region has 15 residues. Written as DNA, the CDR3 is TGTGCCAGTACTAATGGGGCAGTGAATAATTCACCCCTCCACTTT. Translation gives CASTNGAVNNSPLHF.

This clone was detected only a few times. J is TRBJ2-7 and V is TRBV19; 10 nucleotides align to TRBD2. Germline CDR1 is LNHDA and CDR2 is SQIVND (reference sequence). V lost 5 bases and J lost 3; bases outside the gene matches: 10. CDR3 length: 16 amino acids. The DNA of the CDR3 is TGTGCCAGTAGTTATCGCGGGACTAGCGCCTACTACGAGCAGTACTTC. Its translation: CASSYRGTSAYYEQYF.

The CDR3 loop reads CAWSLRNTIYF. The DNA for the CDR3 is TGTGCCTGGAGTCTTAGAAACACCATATATTTT. The rearrangement joins TRBV30 to TRBJ1-3; D uncertain. V was trimmed by 2 bases and J by 5 bases, leaving 4 bases between them. Germline assignment: CDR1 GTSNPN and CDR2 SVGIG (reference sequence). The CDR3 totals 11 residues.

The chain recombines TRBV11-2 with TRBJ2-1; a weak D match, TRBD2 (5 bases). CDR3 length: 16 residues. Germline V lookup: CDR1 SGHAT, CDR2 FQNNGV. Trimming removed 7 bases from V and 5 bases from J, with 21 bases in between. The CDR3 region has the DNA TGTGCCAGCACCCCCCGCCTTAGTGCGAGGGACAATGAGCAGTTCTTC. It encodes CASTPRLSARDNEQFF.

The rearrangement uses TRBV11-1 and TRBJ2-2; D is perhaps TRBD1 (5 bases). CDR3 length equals 15 residues. Trimming pared 5 bases from V and 0 bases from J, leaving 10 bases between. Germline CDR1 reads SGHAT; CDR2 reads FQDESV (reference sequence). CDR3 protein: CASSPGIANTGELFF. Written as DNA, the CDR3 is TGTGCCAGCAGCCCAGGGATAGCGAACACCGGGGAGCTGTTTTTT.

V usage is TRBV5-1 and J usage is TRBJ1-5; no clear D gene. The CDR3 has 15 residues. Germline V gives CDR1 SGHRS, CDR2 YFSETQ. Deletions cut 3 bases from V and 6 bases from J, with 16 bases between. Here the CDR3 reads CASSSGPGSGQPQHF. The DNA of the CDR3 is TGCGCCAGCAGCTCCGGACCGGGTAGCGGTCAGCCCCAGCATTTT. Combining the CDR3 with reference TRBV5-1 and TRBJ1-5 gives the whole variable domain KAGVTQTPRYLIKTRGQQVTLSCSPISGHRSVSWYQQTPGQGLQFLFEYFSETQRNKGNFPGRFSGRQFSNSRSEMNVSTLELGDSALYLCASSSGPGSGQPQHFGDGTRLSIL.

This clone was observed a handful of times. The V call is TRBV14, the J call TRBJ2-3; 8 bases align to TRBD2. Germline CDR1 is SGHDN and CDR2 is FVKESK. CDR3 size: 17 residues. The V segment lost 4 bases and the J segment 4 bases; nucleotides outside the gene matches: 13. The CDR3, as DNA: TGTGCCAGCAGCCCGATTACGGGAGGGCCTGGAGCAGATACGCAGTATTTT. This sequence encodes CASSPITGGPGADTQYF. Complete variable domain (other parts from reference TRBV14 and TRBJ2-3): EAGVTQFPSHSVIEKGQTVTLRCDPISGHDNLYWYRRVMGKEIKFLLHFVKESKQDESGMPNNRFLAERTGGTYSTLKVQPAELEDSGVYFCASSPITGGPGADTQYFGPGTRLTVL.

The count of this clone is one. V and J are TRBV7-2 and TRBJ2-7; TRBD1 matches 11 bases. The CDR3 loop spans 15 amino acids. V was pared by 5 bases and J by 7 bases, with 10 bases of the junction left unmatched. Germline CDR1 reads SGHTA; CDR2 reads FQGNSA. The CDR3 reads CASSQQHGTGGEQYF. In nucleotides, the CDR3 is TGTGCCAGCAGCCAACAGCATGGGACAGGGGGTGAGCAGTACTTC.

The V gene is TRBV6-5, the J gene TRBJ1-2; 7 bases align to TRBD1. This CDR3 has 15 residues. Trimming took 6 bases from V and 2 from J; bases not matched to a gene: 9. Germline values: CDR1 MNHEY, CDR2 SVGAGI. CDR3 in amino acids: CASSPGATGNYGYTF. In nucleotides, the CDR3 is TGTGCCAGCAGCCCGGGGGCGACAGGGAACTATGGCTACACCTTC.

In this sample, this clone turned up once. This sequence joins TRBV5-4 and TRBJ1-5; D gene ambiguous. The CDR3 extends over 15 amino acids. Germline V gives CDR1 SGHNT, CDR2 YYREEE (reference sequence). V lost 2 bases, J lost 6 bases, and 15 bases lay in between. The CDR3 loop is CASSFGGNSGQPQHF. The CDR3 region has the DNA TGTGCCAGCAGCTTTGGAGGGAATAGCGGTCAGCCCCAGCATTTT.

J is TRBJ2-7 and V is TRBV27; 9 nucleotides agree with TRBD1. V lost 3 bases, J lost 3 bases, and 9 bases stayed unmatched. The CDR3 length is 16 residues. The V gene's germline CDR1 is MNHEY and CDR2 SMNVEV (reference sequence). The CDR3 here is CASSLAGTGIGYEQYF. Written as DNA, the CDR3 is TGTGCCAGCAGTTTGGCCGGGACAGGGATCGGCTACGAGCAGTACTTC.

J is TRBJ2-1 and V is TRBV2; 7 bases are shared with TRBD1. Germline trimming cut 11 bases from V and 15 bases from J; bases unmatched to any gene: 10. The CDR3 loop spans 10 amino acids. Germline assignment: CDR1 SNHLY and CDR2 FYNNEI. The CDR3 DNA is TGTGCCTCCGAGGGGGCAACGCCGTTCTTC. It encodes CASEGATPFF.

V is TRBV30 and J is TRBJ2-5; D is perhaps TRBD1 (5 bases). Germline CDR1 and CDR2: GTSNPN and SVGIG (reference sequence). This CDR3 comprises 12 residues. The CDR3 loop reads CAQGALPGTQYF. The CDR3 nucleotides read TGTGCTCAAGGGGCCCTCCCCGGGACCCAGTACTTC.

The chain employs TRBV5-1 and TRBJ2-5; TRBD1 agrees at 9 bases. This CDR3 is 17 amino acids long. V shed 4 bases, J shed 4 bases, and the junction held 14 bases outside the gene matches. Germline loops: CDR1 SGHRS, CDR2 YFSETQ. Here the CDR3 reads CASSPSFRQGGLETQYF. Here the CDR3 DNA reads TGCGCCAGCAGCCCATCTTTTCGACAGGGGGGTCTAGAGACCCAGTACTTC.

V is TRBV7-3 and J is TRBJ1-2, with 9 bases matching TRBD1. Germline loops: CDR1 SGHTA, CDR2 FQGTGA. This CDR3 is built from 15 residues. J gave up 4 bases and V 4 bases, and 7 bases lay outside the gene matches. The DNA of the CDR3 is TGTGCCAGCAGCTCCACAGGGGGCGCGGTCTATGGCTACACCTTC. Residues: CASSSTGGAVYGYTF.